The 19 T cell receptor beta chains in this list originate from one sample, sequenced in a study of blood T cell repertoires in COVID-19. This table comes from immunoSEQ multiplex PCR, and its TCRdb copy is limited to in-frame clones, with some not included. The table includes some 100,000 clones, roughly 86% detected once. The specimen was peripheral blood. Receptor source: a man aged 50 or older with acute or convalescent COVID-19.

The rearrangement joins TRBV3-1 (or the pseudogene TRBV3-2) to TRBJ1-1; D is undetermined. Per the germline V gene, CDR1 is LGHDT and CDR2 is YNNKEL (reference sequence). CDR3 length: 14 amino acids. V was trimmed by 0 bases and J by 1 base, leaving 6 bases between them. CDR3 amino acids: CASSQESPNTEAFF. In nucleotides, the CDR3 is TGTGCCAGCAGCCAAGAAAGCCCGAACACTGAAGCTTTCTTT.

This chain links TRBV27 with TRBJ2-7, with D possibly being TRBD1 (5 bases). Deletions cut 8 bases from V and 0 bases from J, with 20 bases between. CDR1 and CDR2 (germline): MNHEY, SMNVEV (reference sequence). The CDR3 has 16 amino acids. This chain's CDR3 is CASANRWGYPSYEQYF. Written as DNA, the CDR3 is TGTGCCAGCGCCAATCGGTGGGGCTACCCCTCCTACGAGCAGTACTTC.

The chain carries TRBV5-6 and TRBJ1-2; D possibly corresponds to TRBD1 (5 bases). Germline-derived CDR1 and CDR2 are SGHDT and YYEEEE. CDR3 size: 14 residues. With 3 bases removed from V and 8 bases from J, the gap between germline ends came to 17 bases. This CDR3 is CASSSGLPQGGYTF. The DNA for the CDR3 is TGTGCCAGCAGCTCAGGCCTCCCTCAGGGAGGCTACACCTTC.

This chain joins TRBV7-9 and TRBJ2-2; 8 nucleotides match TRBD2. The V and J ends lost 5 bases and 6 bases, in that order; junction bases with no gene match: 8. The CDR3 spans 15 residues. Germline CDR1 is SEHNR and CDR2 is FQNEAQ (reference sequence). DNA for the CDR3: TGTGCCAGCAGCCCCCGGGAGGGGGGGTCCGGGGAGCTGTTTTTT. It encodes CASSPREGGSGELFF.

This clone occurred a few times. The chain recombines TRBV5-1 with TRBJ2-7; unclear D gene. With 0 bases removed from V and 2 bases from J, the gap between germline ends came to 9 bases. Germline V gene lookup returns CDR1 SGHRS and CDR2 YFSETQ. The CDR3 has 14 residues. CDR3 DNA sequence: TGCGCCAGCAGCTTGGGGGTCGGAGCCTACGAGCAGTACTTC. This sequence encodes CASSLGVGAYEQYF.

J is TRBJ2-7 and V is TRBV7-2, with a weak D call TRBD1 (7 bases). V lost 5 bases, J lost 3 bases, and 20 bases lay in between. CDR1 is SGHTA and CDR2 is FQGNSA in the germline V gene. The CDR3 extends over 16 amino acids. CDR3 residues: CASSRGYRTGDYEQYF. CDR3 coding DNA: TGTGCCAGCAGCCGGGGGTACCGTACAGGGGACTACGAGCAGTACTTC.

The gene calls are TRBV4-1 and TRBJ2-5, with 12 nucleotides matching TRBD2. Germline CDR1 MGHRA, CDR2 YSYEKL. The trim removed 5 bases at V and 4 bases at J, leaving 5 bases unmatched. This CDR3 region has 15 residues. CDR3 nucleotide sequence: TGCGCCAGCAGCTTGACTAGCGGGAGAGCAGAGACCCAGTACTTC. Protein: CASSLTSGRAETQYF.

The V and J genes are TRBV27 and TRBJ2-2; maybe TRBD1 (5 bases). V was cut by 3 bases and J by 4 bases, with 9 bases left in between. The CDR3 spans 14 residues. Germline V CDR1 and CDR2: MNHEY, SMNVEV (reference sequence). The chain's CDR3 is CASSLGRATGELFF. In nucleotides, the CDR3 is TGTGCCAGCAGTTTGGGCAGGGCCACCGGGGAGCTGTTTTTT.

The chain combines TRBV12-3 or TRBV12-4 with TRBJ2-4; the D gene is possibly TRBD2 (5 bases). The CDR3 is 13 residues long. V shed 3 bases and J shed 5 bases, with 8 bases lying between them. The CDR3 spells CASSFNGENIQYF. CDR3 in DNA: TGTGCCAGCAGTTTTAACGGGGAAAACATTCAGTACTTC.

V usage is TRBV7-8 and J usage is TRBJ2-2; the match to TRBD1 covers 8 bases. Germline V gives CDR1 SGHVS, CDR2 FQNEAQ. Trimming took 4 bases from V and 1 from J; bases not matched to a gene: 5. This CDR3 region has 16 residues. The CDR3 reads CASSSDRVGNTGELFF. CDR3 bases: TGTGCCAGCAGCTCGGACAGGGTCGGGAACACCGGGGAGCTGTTTTTT.

This clone was seen a single time. The CDR3 region is CASSHQGGNSGYNEQFF. As DNA, the CDR3 is TGTGCCAGCAGCCACCAAGGAGGGAATAGCGGGTACAATGAGCAGTTCTTC. The chain carries TRBV4-2 and TRBJ2-1, with TRBD2 matching 7 bases. V was clipped by 3 bases and J by 4 bases; unmatched bases: 12. CDR3 length: 17 amino acids. The V gene's germline CDR1 is LGHNA and CDR2 YNFKEQ.

The J gene is TRBJ2-5, the V gene TRBV18; TRBD2 matches 8 bases. With 1 base clipped from V and 5 bases from J, the junction kept 0 bases outside the gene matches. The CDR3 loop spans 13 amino acids. From germline, CDR1 is KGHSH and CDR2 LQKENI. The CDR3 protein is CASSPLAGETQYF. The CDR3, as DNA: TGTGCCAGCTCACCACTAGCGGGGGAGACCCAGTACTTC.

The gene calls are TRBV10-2 and TRBJ2-1; 9 bases are a match to TRBD2. The CDR3 sequence is 16 residues long. After removal of 6 bases from V and 0 bases from J, the junction contained 6 bases not matched to a gene. Germline CDR1 reads WSHSY; CDR2 reads SAAADI. CDR3 loop: CASRGLTSGSYNEQFF. The DNA of the CDR3 is TGCGCCAGCAGGGGACTGACTAGCGGCTCCTACAATGAGCAGTTCTTC.

CDR3 region: CASSDPAGGPSRGTGELFF. In DNA form, the CDR3 reads TGCGCCAGCAGTGACCCGGCCGGGGGGCCCTCTCGCGGGACCGGGGAGCTGTTTTTT. This sequence joins TRBV10-2 and TRBJ2-2; a possible D gene is TRBD2 (7 bases). CDR1 and CDR2 from the germline V gene are WSHSY and SAAADI. V shed 3 bases and J shed 5 bases, with 25 bases lying between them. The CDR3 totals 19 residues.

This clone was detected a few times. This specimen includes other DNA sequences encoding the same CDR3. The gene calls are TRBV6-1 and TRBJ2-7, with TRBD2 matching over 7 bases. The CDR3 length is 15 residues. V was pared by 3 bases and J by 0 bases, with 5 bases of the junction left unmatched. Per the germline V gene, CDR1 is MNHNS and CDR2 is SASEGT. This CDR3 reads CASSESGTSSYEQYF. CDR3 DNA sequence: TGTGCCAGCAGTGAGAGCGGGACGAGCTCCTACGAGCAGTACTTC.

This clone was counted only a few times. The V gene is TRBV19, the J gene TRBJ1-2; 9 positions match TRBD1. The CDR3 spans 16 residues. CDR1 and CDR2 (germline): LNHDA, SQIVND (reference sequence). V lost 2 bases, J lost 1 base, and 5 bases stayed unmatched. This chain's CDR3 is CASSIWDRVVNYGYTF. CDR3 sequence (DNA): TGTGCCAGTAGTATATGGGACAGGGTAGTTAACTATGGCTACACCTTC.

The V and J genes are TRBV18 and TRBJ1-4, with 9 bases lining up with TRBD1. With 6 bases clipped from V and 8 bases from J, the junction kept 7 bases outside the gene matches. CDR1 KGHSH and CDR2 LQKENI come from the germline V gene. The CDR3 loop spans 14 amino acids. CDR3 coding DNA: TGTGCCAGCTCCCCTGGACAGGGGACGGAAAAACTGTTTTTT. Encoded protein: CASSPGQGTEKLFF. The full variable domain, rest sourced from reference TRBV18 and TRBJ1-4, is NAGVMQNPRHLVRRRGQEARLRCSPMKGHSHVYWYRQLPEEGLKFMVYLQKENIIDESGMPKERFSAEFPKEGPSILRIQQVVRGDSAAYFCASSPGQGTEKLFFGSGTQLSVL.

This chain joins TRBV27 and TRBJ2-7; 14 nucleotides align to TRBD2. The CDR3 is made up of 19 amino acids. Trimming took 5 bases from V and 4 from J; bases not matched to a gene: 16. Germline lookup yields CDR1 MNHEY and CDR2 SMNVEV (reference sequence). The CDR3 DNA is TGTGCCAGCAGTCCCTTCCAGGGGGTTGGGACTAGCGGGAGATACGAGCAGTACTTC. As protein: CASSPFQGVGTSGRYEQYF.

The chain uses TRBV5-6 and TRBJ1-3; tentatively, D is TRBD1 (6 bases). The CDR3 consists of 15 residues. Trimming removed 5 bases from V and 0 bases from J, with 12 bases in between. The V gene's germline CDR1 is SGHDT and CDR2 YYEEEE. The CDR3 region has the DNA TGTGCCAGCAGTTCCAGCAGGGGCTCTGGAAACACCATATATTTT. It encodes CASSSSRGSGNTIYF. Together with reference TRBV5-6 and TRBJ1-3, the CDR3 gives the full variable domain: DAGVTQSPTHLIKTRGQQVTLRCSPKSGHDTVSWYQQALGQGPQFIFQYYEEEERQRGNFPDRFSGHQFPNYSSELNVNALLLGDSALYLCASSSSRGSGNTIYFGEGSWLTVV.